This T cell receptor beta chain was profiled in a study of CD8 T cells in ankylosing spondylitis. From the 5' RACE reads, TCRdb called clonotypes with MiXCR, one entry per CDR3 protein. The table includes about 500,000 distinct CDR3 sequences, under 5.5% detected once. In germline, CDR1 is MGHRA, CDR2 YSYEKL. The junction had 13 bases not matched to a gene; V was cut back by 0 bases and J by 6 bases. CDR3 size: 19 residues. Study outcomes and limitations: Among TCR beta sequences, a motif of eight highly homologous variants appeared characteristic of ankylosing spondylitis blood. Clones linked to disease were reported to show significant enrichment in matched ankylosing spondylitis synovial fluid.

This clonotype was seen a few times. Its target is not known. The sequenced material came from blood, either unsorted or a sorted T cell fraction (not recorded which). The chain employs TRBV4-1 and TRBJ2-6; 8 nucleotides agree with TRBD1. The clonotype originates from a male donor with ankylosing spondylitis. This chain's CDR3 is CASSQEGTGSSLKANVLTF. The CDR3, as DNA: TGCGCCAGCAGCCAAGAAGGGACAGGATCATCTCTGAAGGCCAACGTCCTGACTTTC.